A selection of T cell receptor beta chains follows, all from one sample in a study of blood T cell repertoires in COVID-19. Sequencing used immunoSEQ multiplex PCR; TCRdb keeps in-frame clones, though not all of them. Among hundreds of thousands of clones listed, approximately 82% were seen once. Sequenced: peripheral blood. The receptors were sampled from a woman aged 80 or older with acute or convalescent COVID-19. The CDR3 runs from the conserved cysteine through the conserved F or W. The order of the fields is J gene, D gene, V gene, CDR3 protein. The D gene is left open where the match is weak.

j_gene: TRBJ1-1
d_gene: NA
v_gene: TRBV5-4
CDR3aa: CASSLVVRDNTEAFF

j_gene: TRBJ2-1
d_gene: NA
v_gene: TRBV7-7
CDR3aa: CASSQRDTGEQFF

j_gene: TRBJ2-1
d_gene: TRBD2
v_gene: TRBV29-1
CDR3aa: CSVGLAVNEQFF

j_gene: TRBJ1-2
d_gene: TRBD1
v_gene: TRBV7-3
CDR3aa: CASSRQGDYGYTF

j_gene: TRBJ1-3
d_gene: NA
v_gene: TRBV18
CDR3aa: CASLYGTGNTIYF

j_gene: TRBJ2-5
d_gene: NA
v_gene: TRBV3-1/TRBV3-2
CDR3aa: CASSQRGRGVETQYF

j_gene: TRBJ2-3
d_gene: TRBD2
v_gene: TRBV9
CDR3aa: CASSPVGAGVTDTQYF

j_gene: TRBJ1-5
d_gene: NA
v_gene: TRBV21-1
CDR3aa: CATHRDIGTLGPQHF

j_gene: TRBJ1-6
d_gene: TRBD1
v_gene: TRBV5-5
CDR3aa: CASSSGQARSSYNSPLHF

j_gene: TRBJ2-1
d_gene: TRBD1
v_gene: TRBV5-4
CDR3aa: CASSQQGGPYNEQFF

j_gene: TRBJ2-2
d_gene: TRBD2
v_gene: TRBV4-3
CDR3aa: CASSQDERGGQYTGELFF

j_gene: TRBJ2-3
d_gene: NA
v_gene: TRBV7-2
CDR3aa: CASSRTLSTDTQYF

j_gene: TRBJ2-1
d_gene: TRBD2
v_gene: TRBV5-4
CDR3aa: CASSFLAGTYNEQFF

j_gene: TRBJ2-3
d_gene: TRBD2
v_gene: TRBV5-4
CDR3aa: CASSPGLAGDTQYF

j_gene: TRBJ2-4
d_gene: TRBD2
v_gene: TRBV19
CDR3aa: CASSLLSGRSSKNIQYF

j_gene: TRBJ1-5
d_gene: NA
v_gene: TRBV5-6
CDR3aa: CASSLGGAFQPQHF

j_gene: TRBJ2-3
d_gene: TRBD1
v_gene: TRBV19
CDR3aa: CASSPGQGLPTQYF

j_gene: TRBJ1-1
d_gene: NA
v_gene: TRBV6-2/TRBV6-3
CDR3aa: CASSYGRWGLNTEAFF

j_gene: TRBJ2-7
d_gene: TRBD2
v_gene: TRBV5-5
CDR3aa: CASSVHTGLQAEQYF

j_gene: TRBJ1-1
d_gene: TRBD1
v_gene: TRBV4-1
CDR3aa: CASSQDRNRGSVNTEAFF

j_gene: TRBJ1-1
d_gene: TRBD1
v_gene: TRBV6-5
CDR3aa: CASSYTSTGVLEAFF

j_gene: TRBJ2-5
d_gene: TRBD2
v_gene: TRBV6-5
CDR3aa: CASSSLGLQETQYF

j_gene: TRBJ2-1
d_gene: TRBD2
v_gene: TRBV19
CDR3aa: CASSIGGGGVRNEQFF

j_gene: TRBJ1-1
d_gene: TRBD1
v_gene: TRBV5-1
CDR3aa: CASSTRRQGAEAFF

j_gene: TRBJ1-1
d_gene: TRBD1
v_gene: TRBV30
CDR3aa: CAWSPPRGRGRVPEAFF

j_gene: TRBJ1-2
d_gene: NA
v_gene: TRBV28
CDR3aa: CASSLGPPGYTF

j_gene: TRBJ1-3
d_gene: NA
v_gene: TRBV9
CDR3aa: CASSAPGQGSGNTIYF

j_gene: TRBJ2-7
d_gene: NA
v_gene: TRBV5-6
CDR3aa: CASSFDRIGREQYF

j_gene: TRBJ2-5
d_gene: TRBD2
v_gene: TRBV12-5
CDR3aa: CASGLRGSQETQYF

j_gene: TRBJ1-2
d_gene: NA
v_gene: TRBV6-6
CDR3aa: CASSSGEGYTF

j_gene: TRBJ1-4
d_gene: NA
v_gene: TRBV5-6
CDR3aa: CASSLERAREKLFF

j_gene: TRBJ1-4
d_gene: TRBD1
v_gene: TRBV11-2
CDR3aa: CASSSPGTGGSEKLFF

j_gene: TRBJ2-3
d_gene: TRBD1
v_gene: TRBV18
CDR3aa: CASSPSAGGVDTQYF

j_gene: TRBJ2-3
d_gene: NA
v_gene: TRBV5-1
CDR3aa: CASSFQADTQYF

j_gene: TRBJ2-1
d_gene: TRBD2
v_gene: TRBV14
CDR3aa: CASSQVSSGYSYNEQFF

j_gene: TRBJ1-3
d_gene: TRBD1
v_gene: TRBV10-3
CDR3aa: CAISESMGTGGTGNTIYF

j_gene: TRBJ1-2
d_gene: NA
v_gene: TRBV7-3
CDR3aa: CASSLTTGNYGYTF

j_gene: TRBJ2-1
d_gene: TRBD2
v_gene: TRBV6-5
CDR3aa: CASRLTSGTYNEQFF

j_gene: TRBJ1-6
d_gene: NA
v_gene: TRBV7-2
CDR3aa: CASSFNVRGSYNSPLHF

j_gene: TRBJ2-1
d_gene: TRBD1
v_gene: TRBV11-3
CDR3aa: CASSLKGTGQGAGNEQFF

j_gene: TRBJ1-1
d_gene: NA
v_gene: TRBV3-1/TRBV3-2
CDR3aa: CASKTIAGHTEAFF

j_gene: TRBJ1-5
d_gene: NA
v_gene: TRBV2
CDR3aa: CASRKTEKSNQPQHF

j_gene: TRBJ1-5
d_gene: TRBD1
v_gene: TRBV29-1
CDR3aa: CSPDRGPGGSNQPQHF

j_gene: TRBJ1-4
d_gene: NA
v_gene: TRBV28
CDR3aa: CASSLEGFGEKLFF

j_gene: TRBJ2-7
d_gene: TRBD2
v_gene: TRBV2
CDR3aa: CASRPYSGDAYEQYF

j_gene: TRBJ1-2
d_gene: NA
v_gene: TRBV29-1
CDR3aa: CSVSDTAYGYTF

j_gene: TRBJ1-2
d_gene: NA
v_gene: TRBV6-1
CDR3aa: CASSEEKAGNYGYTF

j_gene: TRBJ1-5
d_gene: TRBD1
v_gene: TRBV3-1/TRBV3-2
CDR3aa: CASSQGTGNQPQHF

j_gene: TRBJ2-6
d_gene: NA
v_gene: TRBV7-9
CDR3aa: CASSPFSRGTGANVLTF

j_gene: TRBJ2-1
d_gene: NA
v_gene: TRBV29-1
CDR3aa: CSERTTYNEQFF

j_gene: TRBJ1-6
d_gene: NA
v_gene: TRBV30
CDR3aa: CAWRSTGVGSSPLHF